This T cell receptor (beta chain) was recorded in a study of T cells in localized non-small cell lung cancer. Notes on the study in general: Clonality of T cells reached its maximum in uninvolved adjacent lung, surpassing tumor. Heterogeneity remains possible, as sequencing covered one tumor region only.

Here immunoSEQ multiplex PCR was the method, and the copy in TCRdb shows in-frame clones only, minus some. The table records some 41,000 clones, 75% to 85% of them present only once. This CDR3 comprises 13 residues. CDR1 is MDHEN, CDR2 SYDVKM, per germline. Germline trimming cut 5 bases from V and 15 bases from J; bases unmatched to any gene: 9. As for this clone: The antigen is unknown.

The genes are TRBV28 and TRBJ1-5, with 11 positions matching TRBD1. The sample consisted of PBMCs, taken before any cancer treatment. The sequence derives from a man aged 40-75 years with stage II lung adenocarcinoma. The CDR3: CASSNLDRGLWHF. The CDR3 nucleotides read TGTGCCAGCAGTAACCTGGACAGGGGGCTTTGGCATTTT. The full variable domain, in which reference TRBV28 and TRBJ1-5 provide the parts outside the CDR3, is DVKVTQSSRYLVKRTGEKVFLECVQDMDHENMFWYRQDPGLGLRLIYFSYDVKMKEKGDIPEGYSVSREKKERFSLILESASTNQTSMYLCASSNLDRGLWHFGDGTRLSIL.